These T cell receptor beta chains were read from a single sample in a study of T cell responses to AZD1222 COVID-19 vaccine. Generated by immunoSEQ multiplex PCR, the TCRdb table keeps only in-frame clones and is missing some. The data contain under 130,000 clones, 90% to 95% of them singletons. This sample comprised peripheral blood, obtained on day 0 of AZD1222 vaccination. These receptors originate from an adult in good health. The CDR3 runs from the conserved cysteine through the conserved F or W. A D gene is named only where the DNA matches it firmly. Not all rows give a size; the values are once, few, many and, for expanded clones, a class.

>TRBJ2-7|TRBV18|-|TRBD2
TGTGCCAGCTCCGGACTAGCGGGAGGGGGCGAGCAGTACTTC
CASSGLAGGGEQYF
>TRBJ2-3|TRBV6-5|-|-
TGTGCCAGCAGTTACTCGACGGGGGAGGCGGATACGCAGTATTTT
CASSYSTGEADTQYF
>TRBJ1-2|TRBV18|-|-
TGTGCCAGCTCACCACTACCTACTCCGGGACGGGAGAACTATGGCTACACCTTC
CASSPLPTPGRENYGYTF
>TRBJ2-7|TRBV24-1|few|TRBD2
TGTGCCACCAGTGGCCAGACTAGCGGGTACACCTACGAGCAGTACTTC
CATSGQTSGYTYEQYF
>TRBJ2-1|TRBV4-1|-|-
TGCGCCAGCAGCCAAGATGCTATGGGGCTTAGGAGGTCCCCCAATGAGCAGTTCTTC
CASSQDAMGLRRSPNEQFF
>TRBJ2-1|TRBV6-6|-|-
TGTGCCAGCAGTTATCCCGGGACATCCTCCTACAATGAGCAGTTCTTC
CASSYPGTSSYNEQFF
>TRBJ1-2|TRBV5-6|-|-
TGTGCCAGCAGCTTTTTAAGGGGCTCTAACTATGGCTACACCTTC
CASSFLRGSNYGYTF
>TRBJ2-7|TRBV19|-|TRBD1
TGTGCCAGTAGTACCGACAGGGGTTGGGAGCAGTACTTC
CASSTDRGWEQYF
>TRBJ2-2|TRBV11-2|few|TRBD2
TGTGCCAGCAGCTTTGGCGGGAGGCGGAGCGGGGAGCTGTTTTTT
CASSFGGRRSGELFF
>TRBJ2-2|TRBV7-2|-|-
TGTGCCAGCAGCTTAGGCGGCCAGAACACCGGGGAGCTGTTTTTT
CASSLGGQNTGELFF
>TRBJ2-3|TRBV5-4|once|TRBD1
TGTGCCAGCAGCTCCGTGGGACAGGATGGGGGAGGCACGGATACGCAGTATTTT
CASSSVGQDGGGTDTQYF
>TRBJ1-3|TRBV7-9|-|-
TGTGCCAGCAGCATACAGCTAAACACCATATATTTT
CASSIQLNTIYF
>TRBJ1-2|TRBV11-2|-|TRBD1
TGTGCCAGCAGCCCAGGACAGGGTAGAGGTGGCTACACCTTC
CASSPGQGRGGYTF
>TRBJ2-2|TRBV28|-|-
TGTGCCAGCAGTTTAGGGTACAGGGACACCGGGGAGCTGTTTTTT
CASSLGYRDTGELFF
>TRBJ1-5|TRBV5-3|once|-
TGTGCGGGAGGGCAGGGCAATCAGCCCCAGCATTTT
CAGGQGNQPQHF
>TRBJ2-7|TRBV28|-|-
TGTGCCAGCAGTTCAACCGGGACCCCCTACGAGCAGTACTTC
CASSSTGTPYEQYF
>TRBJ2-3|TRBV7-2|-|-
TGTGCCAGCAGCCCACTAGAAAGTACAGATACGCAGTATTTT
CASSPLESTDTQYF
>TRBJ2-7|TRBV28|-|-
TGTGCCAGCAGCTCCCCCGGCACCATCTACGAGCAGTACTTC
CASSSPGTIYEQYF
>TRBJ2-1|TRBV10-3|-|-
TGTGCCACGGGAGACTACAATGAGCAGTTCTTC
CATGDYNEQFF
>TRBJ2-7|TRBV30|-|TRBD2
TGTGCCTGGAGTGTAAAGGTGGGACTAACCTACGAGCAGTACTTC
CAWSVKVGLTYEQYF
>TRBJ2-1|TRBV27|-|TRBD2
TGTGCCAGCAGTCCTAGAAAATTAGTTAGCCTAGCGGAGGTAAAGTATAATGAGCAGTTCTTC
CASSPRKLVSLAEVKYNEQFF
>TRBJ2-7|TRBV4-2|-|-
TGTGCCAGCAGCCAAGCTCCGGGACTTGAATCCTACGAGCAGTACTTC
CASSQAPGLESYEQYF
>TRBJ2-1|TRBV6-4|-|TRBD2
TGTGCCAGCAGTGACTCGACTAGCGGGAGCAATGAGCAGTTCTTC
CASSDSTSGSNEQFF
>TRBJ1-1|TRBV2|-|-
TGTGCCAGCAGTGCCTCGGGAGTGATGAACACTGAAGCTTTCTTT
CASSASGVMNTEAFF
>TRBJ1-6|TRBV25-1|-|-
TGTGCCAGCAGCCCCGACCTTAGAGCCCTCCACTTT
CASSPDLRALHF
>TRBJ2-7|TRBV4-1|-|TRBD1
TGCGCCAGCAGCCAAGATGGGACAGGGTGGTACGAGCAGTACTTC
CASSQDGTGWYEQYF
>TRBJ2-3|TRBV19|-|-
TGTGCCAGTAGTGCCACCGAGGGAGATACGCAGTATTTT
CASSATEGDTQYF
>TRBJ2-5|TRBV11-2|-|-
TGTGCCAGCAGCCCCACGGCGGCGGGGCAAGAGACCCAGTACTTC
CASSPTAAGQETQYF
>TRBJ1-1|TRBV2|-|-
TGTGCCAGCAGTACATGGGGTGGGGCTAGCGGCACTGAAGCTTTCTTT
CASSTWGGASGTEAFF
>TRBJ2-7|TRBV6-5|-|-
TGTGCCGGAGGGGGCAGGGCGGGGGAGCAGTACTTC
CAGGGRAGEQYF
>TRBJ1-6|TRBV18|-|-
TGTGCCAGCTCACACGAGGGGCGGTCTAATTCACCCCTCCACTTT
CASSHEGRSNSPLHF
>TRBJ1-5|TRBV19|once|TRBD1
TGTGCCAGTAGTAGGGACAGGGTTAGCAATCAGCCCCAGCATTTT
CASSRDRVSNQPQHF
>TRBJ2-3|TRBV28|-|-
TGTGCCAGCAGTGCTCTCGGCAGGGGATTGGGCACAGATACGCAGTATTTT
CASSALGRGLGTDTQYF
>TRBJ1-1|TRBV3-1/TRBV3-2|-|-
TGTGCCAGCAGCTTTCGGCAGGGTAACACTGAAGCTTTCTTT
CASSFRQGNTEAFF
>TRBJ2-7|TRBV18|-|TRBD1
TGTGCCAGCTCACCCCCCGGACAGGGGTTTTACGAGCAGTACTTC
CASSPPGQGFYEQYF
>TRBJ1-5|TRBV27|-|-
TGTGCCAGCCGTAGTGGAGGGCCCACTAATCAGCCCCAGCATTTT
CASRSGGPTNQPQHF
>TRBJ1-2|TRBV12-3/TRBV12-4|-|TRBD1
TGTGCCAGCAGCCGACAGGGCATCTATGGCTACACCTTC
CASSRQGIYGYTF
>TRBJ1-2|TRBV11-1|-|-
TGTGCCAGCAGCACCGCCGCGGACTATGGCTACACCTTC
CASSTAADYGYTF
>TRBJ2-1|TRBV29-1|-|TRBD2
TGCAGCGTGAGAACGGGGGGCTACAATGAGCAGTTCTTC
CSVRTGGYNEQFF
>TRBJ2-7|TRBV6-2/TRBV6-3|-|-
TGTGCCAGCAGTTCCAGGGAGCGCTCCTACGAGCAGTACTTC
CASSSRERSYEQYF
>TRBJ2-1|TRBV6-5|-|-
TGTGCCAGCCGAAGAGAGGGGAGCTCCTACAATGAGCAGTTCTTC
CASRREGSSYNEQFF
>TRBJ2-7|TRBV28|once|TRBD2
TGTGCCAGCAGTTTATTTGACGACGGGGGGAGCTCCTACGAGCAGTACTTC
CASSLFDDGGSSYEQYF
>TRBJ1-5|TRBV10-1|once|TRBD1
TGCGCCAGCAGCCCTTTGACAGGGTGTCAGCCCCAGCATTTT
CASSPLTGCQPQHF
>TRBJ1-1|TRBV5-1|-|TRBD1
TGCGCCAGCAGCTTGGGGGCGACAGGGACTGAAGCTTTCTTT
CASSLGATGTEAFF
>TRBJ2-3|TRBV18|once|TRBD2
TGTGCCAGCTCACCACTTGGCGGGCTAGCGGGAGGCAAGGCAGATACGCAGTATTTT
CASSPLGGLAGGKADTQYF
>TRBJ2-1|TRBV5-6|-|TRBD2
TGTGCCAGCAGGTCACTAGCGGGAGGGGGATGGAATGAGCAGTTCTTC
CASRSLAGGGWNEQFF
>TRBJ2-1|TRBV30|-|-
TGTGCCTGGAGACTAGCAGGAGGGAATGAGCAGTTCTTC
CAWRLAGGNEQFF
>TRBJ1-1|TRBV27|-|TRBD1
TGTGCCAGCAGTTTTAGACAGGGGGCAGCGGAAGCTTTCTTT
CASSFRQGAAEAFF
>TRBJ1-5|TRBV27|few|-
TGTGCCAGCAGTGATACAGGGCGGCAGCCCCAGCATTTT
CASSDTGRQPQHF
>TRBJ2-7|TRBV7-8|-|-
TGTGCCAGCAGTGTGTTCCGGTACGAGCAGTACTTC
CASSVFRYEQYF
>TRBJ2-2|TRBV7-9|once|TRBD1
TGTGCCAGCAGCTCAACCGGGACAGGGATGACCGGGGAGCTGTTTTTT
CASSSTGTGMTGELFF
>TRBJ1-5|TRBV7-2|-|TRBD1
TGTGCCAGCAGACAAGGACAGGAGAGCAATCAGCCCCAGCATTTT
CASRQGQESNQPQHF
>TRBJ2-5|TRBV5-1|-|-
TGCGCCAGCAGCTTGGTGCCGGGCAAAGAGACCCAGTACTTC
CASSLVPGKETQYF
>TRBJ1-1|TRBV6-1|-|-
TGTGCCAGCAGTGACCGCCTATGGGCTGAAGCTTTCTTT
CASSDRLWAEAFF
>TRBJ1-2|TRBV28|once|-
TGTGCCAGCAGGCAGACACGGTCCTATGGCTACACCTTC
CASRQTRSYGYTF